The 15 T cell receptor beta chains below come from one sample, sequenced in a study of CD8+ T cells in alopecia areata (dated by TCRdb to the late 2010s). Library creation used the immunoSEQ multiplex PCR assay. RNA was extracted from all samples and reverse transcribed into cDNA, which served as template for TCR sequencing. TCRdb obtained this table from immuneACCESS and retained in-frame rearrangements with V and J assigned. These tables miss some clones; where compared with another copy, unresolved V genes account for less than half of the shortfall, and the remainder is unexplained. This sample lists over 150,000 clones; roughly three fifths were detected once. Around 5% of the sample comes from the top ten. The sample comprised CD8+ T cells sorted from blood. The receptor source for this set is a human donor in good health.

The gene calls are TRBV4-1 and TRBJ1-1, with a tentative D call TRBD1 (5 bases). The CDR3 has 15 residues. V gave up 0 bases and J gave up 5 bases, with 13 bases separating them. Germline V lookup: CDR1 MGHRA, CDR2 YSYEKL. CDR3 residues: CASSQDPGRPTEAFF. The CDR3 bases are TGCGCCAGCAGCCAAGATCCAGGGCGTCCTACTGAAGCTTTCTTT.

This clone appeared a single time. CDR3 DNA: TGTGCCAGCAGTCAGTCAGACACCAACCTCCAGCATTTT. It is translated as CASSQSDTNLQHF. The V gene is TRBV5-6, the J gene TRBJ1-5; unclear D gene. The length of the CDR3 is 13 residues. CDR1 SGHDT and CDR2 YYEEEE come from the germline V gene. V was clipped by 5 bases and J by 12 bases, with 18 bases between them.

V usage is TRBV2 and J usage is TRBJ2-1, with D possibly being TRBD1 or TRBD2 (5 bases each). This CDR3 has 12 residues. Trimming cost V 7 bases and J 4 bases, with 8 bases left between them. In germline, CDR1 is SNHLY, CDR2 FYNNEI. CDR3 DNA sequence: TGTGCCAGCAATGGGGGATACAATGAGCAGTTCTTC. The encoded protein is CASNGGYNEQFF.

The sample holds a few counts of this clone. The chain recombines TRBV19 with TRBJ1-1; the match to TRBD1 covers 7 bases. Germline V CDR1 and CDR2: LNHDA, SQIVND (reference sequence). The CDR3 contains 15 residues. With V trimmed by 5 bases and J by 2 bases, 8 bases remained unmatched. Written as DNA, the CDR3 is TGTGCCAGTAGTCCCTGGGACAGACGAAACACTGAAGCTTTCTTT. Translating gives CASSPWDRRNTEAFF.

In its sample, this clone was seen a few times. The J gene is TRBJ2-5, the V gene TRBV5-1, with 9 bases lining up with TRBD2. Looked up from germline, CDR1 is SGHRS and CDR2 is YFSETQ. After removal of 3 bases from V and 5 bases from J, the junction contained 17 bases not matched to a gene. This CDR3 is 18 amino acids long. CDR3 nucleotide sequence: TGCGCCAGCAGCTCCAGCCCAGAGATAGCGGGGGAGAGGGAGACCCAGTACTTC. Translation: CASSSSPEIAGERETQYF.

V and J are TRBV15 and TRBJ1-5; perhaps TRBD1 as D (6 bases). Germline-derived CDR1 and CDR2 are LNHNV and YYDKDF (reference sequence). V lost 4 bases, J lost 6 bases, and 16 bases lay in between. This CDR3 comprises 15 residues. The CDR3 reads CATSKGEVSVQPQHF. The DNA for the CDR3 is TGTGCCACCAGCAAGGGGGAGGTGTCCGTTCAGCCCCAGCATTTT.

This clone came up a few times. The CDR3 DNA is TGTGCCAGCAGCTTAGGCGGGGAGCCCTACAATGAGCAGTTCTTC. Its translation: CASSLGGEPYNEQFF. This chain connects TRBV7-9 to TRBJ2-1, with a tentative D call TRBD2 (6 bases). Germline values: CDR1 SEHNR, CDR2 FQNEAQ (reference sequence). V shed 1 base and J shed 2 bases, with 9 bases lying between them. The CDR3 consists of 15 residues.

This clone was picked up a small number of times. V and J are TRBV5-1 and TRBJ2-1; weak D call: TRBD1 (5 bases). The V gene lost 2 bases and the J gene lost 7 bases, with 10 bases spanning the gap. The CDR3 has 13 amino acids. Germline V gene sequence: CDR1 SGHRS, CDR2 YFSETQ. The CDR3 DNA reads TGCGCCAGCAGCTTAACAACAGGAAATGAGCAGTTCTTC. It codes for CASSLTTGNEQFF.

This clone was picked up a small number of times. The CDR3 sequence is CASSTPSGRSSYEQYF. DNA for the CDR3: TGTGCCAGTAGTACCCCTAGCGGGAGGAGCTCCTACGAGCAGTACTTC. J is TRBJ2-7 and V is TRBV19, with 11 bases fitting TRBD2. The CDR3 is 16 residues long. The V gene's germline CDR1 is LNHDA and CDR2 SQIVND (reference sequence). V trimming: 4 bases; J trimming: 0 bases; junction bases outside the gene matches: 5.

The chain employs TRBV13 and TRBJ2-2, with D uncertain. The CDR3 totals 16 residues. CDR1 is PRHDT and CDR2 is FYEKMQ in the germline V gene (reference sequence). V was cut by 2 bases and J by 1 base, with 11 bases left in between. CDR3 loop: CASSLTVTQNTGELFF. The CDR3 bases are TGTGCCAGCAGCTTAACGGTGACACAGAACACCGGGGAGCTGTTTTTT.

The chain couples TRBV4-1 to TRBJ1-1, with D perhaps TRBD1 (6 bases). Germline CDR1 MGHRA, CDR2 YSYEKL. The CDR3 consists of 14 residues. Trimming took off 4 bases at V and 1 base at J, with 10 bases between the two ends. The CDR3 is CASSPVTGNTEAFF. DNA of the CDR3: TGCGCCAGCAGCCCAGTGACAGGGAACACTGAAGCTTTCTTT.

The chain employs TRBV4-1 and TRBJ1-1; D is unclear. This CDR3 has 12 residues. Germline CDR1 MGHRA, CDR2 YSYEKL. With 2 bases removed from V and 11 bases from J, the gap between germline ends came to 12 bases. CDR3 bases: TGCGCCAGCAGCCAACCCAAGGGCGAGGCTTTCTTT. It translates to CASSQPKGEAFF.

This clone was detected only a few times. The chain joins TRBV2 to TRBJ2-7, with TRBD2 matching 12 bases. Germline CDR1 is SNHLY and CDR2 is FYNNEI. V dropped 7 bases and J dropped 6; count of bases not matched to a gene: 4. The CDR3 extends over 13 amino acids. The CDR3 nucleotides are TGTGCCAGCACTAGCGGGGGGGCTTCCGAGCAGTACTTC. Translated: CASTSGGASEQYF.

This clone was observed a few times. The DNA of the CDR3 is TGCGCCAGCAGCCAAGAAGGCAGGGGGCTCAACGAGCAGTACTTC. As protein: CASSQEGRGLNEQYF. The chain joins TRBV4-1 to TRBJ2-7, with 8 bases fitting TRBD1. There are 15 residues in the CDR3. After removal of 0 bases from V and 5 bases from J, the junction contained 6 bases not matched to a gene. Germline loops: CDR1 MGHRA, CDR2 YSYEKL.

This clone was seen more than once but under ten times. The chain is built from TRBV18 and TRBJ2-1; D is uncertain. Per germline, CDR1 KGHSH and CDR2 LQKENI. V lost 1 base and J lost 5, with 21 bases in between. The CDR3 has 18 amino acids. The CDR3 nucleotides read TGTGCCAGCTCACCACTGTCTCTGGTGAGGCGGTTCGACAATGAGCAGTTCTTC. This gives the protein CASSPLSLVRRFDNEQFF.